This T cell receptor beta chain was found in a study of cytomegalovirus exposure and HLA in healthy donors. Points from the study as a whole: It was only CMV serostatus that was available as immune exposure information. With high specificity and sensitivity, the classifier reportedly diagnosed cytomegalovirus status. Among TCR sequences, most were rare, though some public TCRs appeared in many donors.

On this clone itself: Its antigen is as yet unknown.

It was with 60 Vbeta and 13 Jbeta primers that the PCR ran. Assay used: immunoSEQ multiplex PCR; TCRdb lists only in-frame clones, some missing. The sample consists of approximately 40,000 clones, approximately 82% of them appearing once. The CDR3 runs 16 residues. The V end lost 1 base, the J end lost 0 bases, and 13 bases lay between the germline ends. The germline gives CDR1 SGHKS, CDR2 YYEKEE (reference sequence). Sequenced sample: PBMCs. The chain is built from TRBV5-5 and TRBJ1-1, with D uncertain. The clonotype originates from a woman in her late teens or twenties in good health and CMV-seropositive. As DNA, the CDR3 is TGTGCCAGCAGCTTGTTCCTTCGTATTTTGAACACTGAAGCTTTCTTT. Amino acids: CASSLFLRILNTEAFF.